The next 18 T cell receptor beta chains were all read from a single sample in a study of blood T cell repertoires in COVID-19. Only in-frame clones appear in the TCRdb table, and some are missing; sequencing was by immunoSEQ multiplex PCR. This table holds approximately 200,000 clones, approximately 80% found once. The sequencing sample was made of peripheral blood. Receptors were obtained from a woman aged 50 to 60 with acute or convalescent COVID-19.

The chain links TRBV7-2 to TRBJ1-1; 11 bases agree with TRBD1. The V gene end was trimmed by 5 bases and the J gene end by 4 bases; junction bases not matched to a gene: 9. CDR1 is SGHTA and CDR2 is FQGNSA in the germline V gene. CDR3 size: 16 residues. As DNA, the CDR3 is TGTGCCAGCAGCGTCTCCGGGACAGGGGGGTCCACTGAAGCTTTCTTT. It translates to CASSVSGTGGSTEAFF.

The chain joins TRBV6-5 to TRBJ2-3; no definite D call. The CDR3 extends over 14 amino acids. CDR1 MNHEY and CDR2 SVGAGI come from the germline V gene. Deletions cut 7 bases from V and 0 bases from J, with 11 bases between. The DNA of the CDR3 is TGTGCCAGCACGATCACTATAAGCACAGATACGCAGTATTTT. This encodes CASTITISTDTQYF.

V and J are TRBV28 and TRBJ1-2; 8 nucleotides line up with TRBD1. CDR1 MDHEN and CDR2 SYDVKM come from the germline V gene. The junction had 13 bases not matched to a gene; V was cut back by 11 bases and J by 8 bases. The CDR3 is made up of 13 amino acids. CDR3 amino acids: CASKFRTGIGYTF. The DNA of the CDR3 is TGTGCCTCAAAATTTAGGACAGGGATAGGCTACACCTTC.

The CDR3 coding sequence is TGTGCCAGCGGACAGGGGGGTGGCTACACCTTC. Its translation is CASGQGGGYTF. The chain combines TRBV6-5 with TRBJ1-2, with 10 bases that match TRBD1. The J segment lost 7 bases and the V segment lost 8 bases, leaving 1 base of the junction unmatched. This CDR3 contains 11 residues. In germline, CDR1 is MNHEY, CDR2 SVGAGI.

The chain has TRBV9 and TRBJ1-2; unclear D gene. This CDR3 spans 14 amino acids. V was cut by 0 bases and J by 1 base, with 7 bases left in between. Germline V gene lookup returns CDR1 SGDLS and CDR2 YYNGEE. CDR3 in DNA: TGTGCCAGCAGCGTAGGCCTACTTAACTATGGCTACACCTTC. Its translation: CASSVGLLNYGYTF.

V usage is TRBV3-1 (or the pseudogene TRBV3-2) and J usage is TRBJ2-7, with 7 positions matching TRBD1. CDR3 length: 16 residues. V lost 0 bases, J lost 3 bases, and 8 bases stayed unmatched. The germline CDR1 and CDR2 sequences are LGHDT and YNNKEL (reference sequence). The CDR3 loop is CASSQEGTARFYEQYF. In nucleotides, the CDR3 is TGTGCCAGCAGCCAAGAGGGGACAGCTCGATTCTACGAGCAGTACTTC.

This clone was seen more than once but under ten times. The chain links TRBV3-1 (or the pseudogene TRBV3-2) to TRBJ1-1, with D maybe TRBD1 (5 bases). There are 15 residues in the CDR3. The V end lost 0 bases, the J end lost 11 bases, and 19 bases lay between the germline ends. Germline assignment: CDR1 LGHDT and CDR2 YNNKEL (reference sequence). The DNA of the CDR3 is TGTGCCAGCAGCCAAGAGGTCATGGGCAGGGAGGCGGCTTTCTTT. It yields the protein CASSQEVMGREAAFF.

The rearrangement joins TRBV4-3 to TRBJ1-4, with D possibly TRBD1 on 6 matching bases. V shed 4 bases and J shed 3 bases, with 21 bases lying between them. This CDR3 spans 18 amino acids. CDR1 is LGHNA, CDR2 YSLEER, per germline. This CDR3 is CASSRSGGDGGSNEKLFF. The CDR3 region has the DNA TGCGCCAGCAGCCGCTCCGGGGGCGACGGGGGGTCTAATGAAAAACTGTTTTTT.

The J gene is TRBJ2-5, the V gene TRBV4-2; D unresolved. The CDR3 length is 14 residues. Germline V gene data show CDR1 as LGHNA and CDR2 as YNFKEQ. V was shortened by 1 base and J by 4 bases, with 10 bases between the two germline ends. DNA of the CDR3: TGTGCCAGCAGCCAAGTGGTCAGTCGAGAGACCCAGTACTTC. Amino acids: CASSQVVSRETQYF.

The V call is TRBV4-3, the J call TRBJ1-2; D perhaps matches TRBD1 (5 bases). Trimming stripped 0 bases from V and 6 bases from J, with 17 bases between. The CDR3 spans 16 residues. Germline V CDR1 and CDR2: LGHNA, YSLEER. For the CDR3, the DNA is TGCGCCAGCAGCCAAGATCCGGTAGGGGATCTGGATGGCTACACCTTC. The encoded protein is CASSQDPVGDLDGYTF.

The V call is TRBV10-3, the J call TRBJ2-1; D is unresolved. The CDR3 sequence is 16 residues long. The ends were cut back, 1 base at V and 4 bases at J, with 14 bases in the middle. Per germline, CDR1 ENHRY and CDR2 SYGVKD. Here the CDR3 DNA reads TGTGCCATCAGTGAGTTAAGCGCGACCGTTTACAATGAGCAGTTCTTC. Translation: CAISELSATVYNEQFF.

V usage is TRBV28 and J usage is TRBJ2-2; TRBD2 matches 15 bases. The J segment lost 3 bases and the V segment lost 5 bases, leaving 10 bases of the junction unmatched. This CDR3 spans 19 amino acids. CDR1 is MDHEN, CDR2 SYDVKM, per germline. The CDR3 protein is CASSPTLGLAGGDTGELFF. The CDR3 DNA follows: TGTGCCAGCAGTCCAACCTTGGGACTAGCGGGAGGTGACACCGGGGAGCTGTTTTTT.

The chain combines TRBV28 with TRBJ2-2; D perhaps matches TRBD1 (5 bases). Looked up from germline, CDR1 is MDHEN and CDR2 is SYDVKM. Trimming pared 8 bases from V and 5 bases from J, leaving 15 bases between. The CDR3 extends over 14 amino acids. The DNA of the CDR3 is TGTGCCAGCGCAGGGCCACGATGGACCGGGGAGCTGTTTTTT. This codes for CASAGPRWTGELFF.

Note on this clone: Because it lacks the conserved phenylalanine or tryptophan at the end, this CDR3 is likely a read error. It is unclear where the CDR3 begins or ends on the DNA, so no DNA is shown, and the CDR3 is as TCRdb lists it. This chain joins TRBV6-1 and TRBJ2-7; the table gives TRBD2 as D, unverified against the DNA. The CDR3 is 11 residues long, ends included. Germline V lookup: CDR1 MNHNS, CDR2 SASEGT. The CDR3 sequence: CASSEGLIEYI.

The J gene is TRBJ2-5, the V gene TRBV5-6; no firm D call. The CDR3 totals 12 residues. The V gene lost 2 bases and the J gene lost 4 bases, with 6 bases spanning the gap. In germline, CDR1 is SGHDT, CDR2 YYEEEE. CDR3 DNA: TGTGCCAGCAGCTTATCAGTAGAGACCCAGTACTTC. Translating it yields CASSLSVETQYF.

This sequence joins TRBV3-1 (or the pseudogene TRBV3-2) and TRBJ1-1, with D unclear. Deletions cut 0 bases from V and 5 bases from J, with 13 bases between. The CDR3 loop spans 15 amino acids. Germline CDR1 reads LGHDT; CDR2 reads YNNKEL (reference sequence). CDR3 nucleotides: TGTGCCAGCAGCCAAGAAACCCCCTTCGGGACTGAAGCTTTCTTT. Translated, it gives CASSQETPFGTEAFF.

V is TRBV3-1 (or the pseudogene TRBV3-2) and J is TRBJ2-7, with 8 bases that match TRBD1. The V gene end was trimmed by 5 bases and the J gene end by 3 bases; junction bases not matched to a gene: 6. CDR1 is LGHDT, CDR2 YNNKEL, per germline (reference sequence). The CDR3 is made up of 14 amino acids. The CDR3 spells CASSFQTGGYEQYF. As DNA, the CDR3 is TGTGCCAGCAGCTTTCAAACAGGGGGCTACGAGCAGTACTTC.

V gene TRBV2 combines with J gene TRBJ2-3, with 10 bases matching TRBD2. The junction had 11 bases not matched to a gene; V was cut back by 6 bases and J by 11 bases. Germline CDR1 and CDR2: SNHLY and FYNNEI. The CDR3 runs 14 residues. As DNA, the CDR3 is TGTGCCAGCAGAGTAGCGGGGGGCTGGCAGGAGCAGTATTTT. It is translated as CASRVAGGWQEQYF.